This TCR beta chain was identified during a study of glioma-infiltrating T cells after dendritic cell vaccination. Repertoires were generated with immunoSEQ multiplex PCR, while TCRdb's copy carries only in-frame clones and drops some. Of fewer than 75,000 clones in the sample, more than 75% were seen once. The germline V and J ends were trimmed by 4 bases and 1 base, with 11 bases remaining between them. The length of the CDR3 is 13 residues. Looked up from germline, CDR1 is SQVTM and CDR2 is ANQGSEA. Described time point: after dendritic cell vaccination, including at tumor progression/relapse. The receptor was isolated from a human donor with glioblastoma. The sample consisted of blood, taken after dendritic cell vaccination. The chain combines TRBV29-1 with TRBJ2-7, with D perhaps TRBD2 (7 bases). In DNA form, the CDR3 reads TGCAGCGTTGGGGGGGGCAGTTCCTACGAGCAGTACTTC. The encoded protein is CSVGGGSSYEQYF.